Listed below are T cell receptor beta chains from one sample, sequenced in a study of shared clonotypes between healthy human individuals. Clones were sequenced by immunoSEQ multiplex PCR, and TCRdb holds only the in-frame ones, with some missing. The sample includes roughly 2,000,000 clones, about 94% of them seen just once. Input material: naive CD8+ T cells from PBMCs. These receptors all come from a man younger than 30 in good health. Some clones in this sample may be carry-over from other donors' samples. The CDR3 runs from the conserved cysteine through the conserved F or W. D genes are given only for firm matches. Rows give clone size only sometimes, using once, few, many, or a class for an expanded clone.

TRBV19	TRBJ2-7	TRBD2	.	TGTGCCAGTAGGGGTTTTCGGGGACTAGCGGATTCCTACGAGCAGTACTTC	CASRGFRGLADSYEQYF
TRBV19	TRBJ2-1	.	.	TGTGCCAGTAGTATAGTTAGGAGCTCCTACAATGAGCAGTTCTTC	CASSIVRSSYNEQFF
TRBV11-1	TRBJ2-2	TRBD2	.	TGTGCCAGCAGCATAGGACTAGCGGGCGTTGGGGAGCTGTTTTTT	CASSIGLAGVGELFF
TRBV10-3	TRBJ1-1	.	once	TGTGCCATCAGTGAGGGGCTTCCTGAAGCTTTCTTT	CAISEGLPEAFF
TRBV2	TRBJ2-7	.	once	TGTGCCAGCAGTGAGGGTATGGGGTACGAGCAGTACTTC	CASSEGMGYEQYF
TRBV29-1	TRBJ2-7	.	once	TGCAGCGTCCGGGAGTCTTCGAATCCCTACGAGCAGTACTTC	CSVRESSNPYEQYF
TRBV9	TRBJ1-5	.	.	TGTGCCAGCAGCGTTAAAGTGATCCCAGGGGACAATCAGCCCCAGCATTTT	CASSVKVIPGDNQPQHF
TRBV19	TRBJ2-1	.	.	TGTGCCAGTAGTATAGATGACTCCTACAATGAGCAGTTCTTC	CASSIDDSYNEQFF
TRBV13	TRBJ2-2	TRBD1	.	TGTGCCAGCAGCCCCGGGACAGACACCGGGGAGCTGTTTTTT	CASSPGTDTGELFF
TRBV9	TRBJ2-1	.	once	TGTGCCAGCAGCGTAGACCAAACAGGGTCCCTCCACAATGAGCAGTTCTTC	CASSVDQTGSLHNEQFF
TRBV5-1	TRBJ2-5	.	.	TGCGCCAGCAGCCGAGTCGGACGAGTCGAGGAGACCCAGTACTTC	CASSRVGRVEETQYF
TRBV11-2	TRBJ2-1	TRBD2	.	TGTGCCAGCAGCGGACGGACTAGCGGGAGGTCCTACAATGAGCAGTTCTTC	CASSGRTSGRSYNEQFF
TRBV28	TRBJ2-7	.	.	TGTGCCAGCAGCTCCCCCAGAGGCGAGCAGTACTTC	CASSSPRGEQYF
TRBV27	TRBJ2-5	.	once	TGTGCCAGCAGTTTCCTAGACGCCTACCAAGAGACCCAGTACTTC	CASSFLDAYQETQYF
TRBV4-1	TRBJ2-7	.	.	TGCGCCAGCAGCCAAGAGGGACGGAGCTCCTACGAGCAGTACTTC	CASSQEGRSSYEQYF
TRBV19	TRBJ2-1	TRBD1	.	TGTGCCAGTAGCGGAACGGGACAGGTGATTTACAATGAGCAGTTCTTC	CASSGTGQVIYNEQFF
TRBV27	TRBJ2-5	TRBD2	.	TGTGCCAGCAGTCTCAAGGGACTAGGGGCATCGAGTCTCCAGTACTTC	CASSLKGLGASSLQYF
TRBV27	TRBJ1-1	.	.	TGTGCCAGCAGTTTATCGGAGACAAGCACGACTGAAGCTTTCTTT	CASSLSETSTTEAFF
TRBV27	TRBJ1-5	.	few	TGTGCCAGCAGTCAGGACTTCAATCAGCCCCAGCATTTT	CASSQDFNQPQHF
TRBV4-3	TRBJ1-5	.	.	TGCGCCAGCAGCCACATGTATAGCAATCAGCCCCAGCATTTT	CASSHMYSNQPQHF
TRBV5-4	TRBJ2-7	.	.	TGTGCCAGCAGCTTGGCATTCAGGGACTCCTACGAGCAGTACTTC	CASSLAFRDSYEQYF
TRBV9	TRBJ1-1	.	.	TGTGCCAGCAGCGTAGAAGCAGGGGAGGTCCCTGAAGCTTTCTTT	CASSVEAGEVPEAFF
TRBV7-3	TRBJ1-1	.	.	TGTGCCAGCAGCTTAAATGAAGACACTGAAGCTTTCTTT	CASSLNEDTEAFF
TRBV6-5	TRBJ1-1	.	.	TGTGCCAGCAGTACCGCCCGTTTTACTGAAGCTTTCTTT	CASSTARFTEAFF
TRBV11-2	TRBJ2-7	.	.	TGTGCCAGCAGCTTTACGGGAGCGACGTACGAGCAGTACTTC	CASSFTGATYEQYF
TRBV29-1	TRBJ1-2	TRBD1	.	TGCAGCGTCCTGCTCGGGACAGAGACGTATGGCTACACCTTC	CSVLLGTETYGYTF
TRBV6-1	TRBJ2-7	TRBD1	.	TGTGCCAGCAGTGCGGCAGGGGGTGGCTACGAGCAGTACTTC	CASSAAGGGYEQYF
TRBV21-1	TRBJ2-4	.	.	TGTGCCAGCAGCAAACAGGACAAAATTCAGTACTTC	CASSKQDKIQYF
TRBV2	TRBJ2-4	.	once	TGTGCCAGCTCTCAGGACCAAAAAAACATTCAGTACTTC	CASSQDQKNIQYF
TRBV5-4	TRBJ2-1	TRBD2	.	TGTGCCAGCAGCTTGGGGGCTAGCGGGAGTGGGAATGAGCAGTTCTTC	CASSLGASGSGNEQFF
TRBV18	TRBJ2-4	.	.	TGTGCCAGCTCACGACCGGCGACCGCGGGGGCGAGTGGAAACATTCAGTACTTC	CASSRPATAGASGNIQYF
TRBV7-9	TRBJ1-1	.	.	TGTGCCAGCAGCGCCTTGTTGGGTGAAGCTTTCTTT	CASSALLGEAFF
TRBV27	TRBJ2-6	.	once	TGTGCCAGCAGCGGGATTGGGGCCAACGTCCTGACTTTC	CASSGIGANVLTF
TRBV14	TRBJ2-4	.	.	TGTGCCAGCAGCCAACGCCTTGGGGCTGCCAAAAACATTCAGTACTTC	CASSQRLGAAKNIQYF
TRBV9	TRBJ2-6	.	.	TGTGCCAGCAGCCTATGGGGCCCTGGGGCCAACGTCCTGACTTTC	CASSLWGPGANVLTF
TRBV13	TRBJ2-1	.	.	TGTGCCAGCAGCTTAGTACGGTACAATGAGCAGTTCTTC	CASSLVRYNEQFF
TRBV19	TRBJ2-1	.	.	TGTGCCAGTAGTCACGCATGGGAGCAGTTCTTC	CASSHAWEQFF
TRBV6-4	TRBJ1-1	TRBD1	.	TGTGCCAGCAGGCGACAGGGGATGAACACTGAAGCTTTCTTT	CASRRQGMNTEAFF
TRBV5-4	TRBJ2-7	TRBD2	.	TGTGCCAGCACCCTAACTAGCGGGAGTTACGAGCAGTACTTC	CASTLTSGSYEQYF
TRBV7-9	TRBJ1-4	.	.	TGTGCCAGCAGCTTAACAGCGGAAGGCACTAATGAAAAACTGTTTTTT	CASSLTAEGTNEKLFF
TRBV29-1	TRBJ1-1	.	.	TGCAGCGTGAATGATAGGGGGTCGGCTTTCTTT	CSVNDRGSAFF
TRBV19	TRBJ2-3	TRBD1	.	TGTGCCAGTAGGGAACACGGACAGGGAAATACGCAGTATTTT	CASREHGQGNTQYF
TRBV4-3	TRBJ2-6	.	.	TGCGCCAGCACCCAGGGGACGGCTGGGGCCAACGTCCTGACTTTC	CASTQGTAGANVLTF
TRBV28	TRBJ1-5	TRBD1	.	TGTGCCAGCAGTTTGCAGGGGGCGGGGGGCAATCAGCCCCAGCATTTT	CASSLQGAGGNQPQHF